Described below is a single T cell receptor beta chain sequence and its context. Its specificity is not known. Germline V lookup: CDR1 SGHRS, CDR2 YFSETQ. The CDR3 length is 14 residues. V was trimmed by 4 bases and J by 7 bases, leaving 15 bases between them. This sample was included in a study of CD4 T cells in relation to SARS-CoV-2 and coronaviruses. In the study overall: ViraFEST: approximately 10-day antigen culture of PBMCs, then TCR beta CDR3 sequencing.

TCRdb's copy holds only in-frame clones and misses some; the assay was immunoSEQ multiplex PCR. The table lists 10,000 to 15,000 clones, 69% of them singletons. Study results and limitations: In around three fifths of donors, memory CD4+ clonotypes crossrecognized SARS-CoV-2 and at least one common cold coronavirus spike. Crossreactive clones expanded significantly less to SARS-CoV-2 than monoreactive clones.

Unexposed donor CD4+ T cells date from 2011-2018, before the COVID-19 pandemic. Isolation of CD4+ T cells took place after nine to ten days in culture. Unexposed-donor CD4+ T cells were probed with SARS-CoV-2 S/N and four cold-coronavirus spikes, cells permitting. The clonotype comes from a human donor in good health. The chain joins TRBV5-1 to TRBJ2-1, with D possibly matching TRBD1 (6 bases). The sequencing input was CD4+ T cells from PBMCs, cultured in vitro. CDR3 nucleotide sequence: TGCGCCAGCAGCCCCGGAGAGGGGGTAAATGAGCAGTTCTTC. Translated: CASSPGEGVNEQFF.